This T cell receptor (beta chain) was sequenced in a study of blood T cell repertoires in COVID-19. The CDR3 contains 16 residues. Germline assignment: CDR1 MNHNS and CDR2 SASEGT. V lost 0 bases and J 1 base, leaving 13 bases between the germline ends. The method was immunoSEQ multiplex PCR; TCRdb's version includes in-frame clones alone and lacks a portion of them. The sample shows 650,000 to 800,000 clones, around 89% of them seen only once. The sequence derives from a young woman with acute or convalescent COVID-19. The sequencing sample was made of peripheral blood. The gene calls are TRBV6-1 and TRBJ2-7; perhaps TRBD1 as D (6 bases). This chain's CDR3 is CASSEATDSSSYEQYF. The CDR3 DNA follows: TGTGCCAGCAGTGAAGCTACGGACAGTTCTTCCTACGAGCAGTACTTC.